These 28 T cell receptor beta chains were sequenced from one sample in a study of lymphopenia after photon versus proton radiotherapy. Sequenced by immunoSEQ multiplex PCR; TCRdb stores in-frame clones only, minus some. The table shows approximately 160,000 clones, with about nine tenths occurring only once. The starting material was peripheral blood, obtained from a patient treated with photon-based radiotherapy. These receptors originate from a man in his forties or fifties with gastric cancer.

V and J are TRBV5-1 and TRBJ2-5, with 11 positions matching TRBD2. The CDR3 sequence is 16 residues long. CDR1 is SGHRS, CDR2 YFSETQ, per germline. With 2 bases clipped from V and 1 base from J, the junction kept 4 bases outside the gene matches. In nucleotides, the CDR3 is TGCGCCAGCAGCTTCGGGACTAGCGGATTCCAAGAGACCCAGTACTTC. It encodes CASSFGTSGFQETQYF. The full variable domain, with the rest looked up from reference TRBV5-1 and TRBJ2-5, is KAGVTQTPRYLIKTRGQQVTLSCSPISGHRSVSWYQQTPGQGLQFLFEYFSETQRNKGNFPGRFSGRQFSNSRSEMNVSTLELGDSALYLCASSFGTSGFQETQYFGPGTRLLVL.

Only a few counts were recorded for this clone. This chain links TRBV21-1 with TRBJ1-1; the table names TRBD1, a call not compared with the DNA. TRBV21-1 constitutes a pseudogene. The CDR3 contains 14 residues. As DNA, the CDR3 is TGTGCCAGCAGCACCACAGGGGGTCAGACTGAAGCTTTCTTT. This codes for CASSTTGGQTEAFF.

The chain couples TRBV5-1 to TRBJ2-5; a possible D gene is TRBD1 (6 bases). This CDR3 has 16 residues. Germline loops: CDR1 SGHRS, CDR2 YFSETQ. V lost 0 bases and J lost 5, with 17 bases in between. The CDR3, as DNA: TGCGCCAGCAGCTTGGATCAGGGGCGCGGTACGGAGACCCAGTACTTC. Amino acid sequence: CASSLDQGRGTETQYF.

V and J are TRBV6-5 and TRBJ2-7, with TRBD2 as a possible D gene (6 bases). V was shortened by 6 bases and J by 3 bases, with 18 bases between the two germline ends. CDR1 and CDR2 from the germline V gene are MNHEY and SVGAGI. This CDR3 spans 15 amino acids. The CDR3 sequence is CASRANRGRRYEQYF. The CDR3 DNA follows: TGTGCCAGCAGGGCCAACCGGGGGAGGCGCTACGAGCAGTACTTC.

The V gene is TRBV5-1, the J gene TRBJ2-1; 10 nucleotides agree with TRBD2. With 4 bases clipped from V and 7 bases from J, the junction kept 5 bases outside the gene matches. Germline assignment: CDR1 SGHRS and CDR2 YFSETQ. This CDR3 is 14 amino acids long. DNA for the CDR3: TGCGCCAGCAGCCCTGCTAGCGGGAGAAATGAGCAGTTCTTC. It translates to CASSPASGRNEQFF.

The rearrangement uses TRBV28 and TRBJ2-7; tentative D call: TRBD1 (5 bases). This CDR3 is built from 14 residues. Germline CDR1 is MDHEN and CDR2 is SYDVKM. The germline V and J ends were trimmed by 5 bases and 3 bases, with 14 bases remaining between them. The CDR3 here is CASSPLTDVYEQYF. CDR3 coding DNA: TGTGCCAGCAGTCCACTGACAGACGTCTACGAGCAGTACTTC.

This clone was seen only once. This chain links TRBV19 with TRBJ2-7; 10 bases align to TRBD2. V lost 2 bases to trimming and J lost 3 bases; unmatched junction nucleotides: 1. In germline, CDR1 is LNHDA, CDR2 SQIVND (reference sequence). This CDR3 is 14 amino acids long. The CDR3 region is CASSILAGDYEQYF. The CDR3 DNA reads as TGTGCCAGTAGTATACTAGCGGGAGACTACGAGCAGTACTTC.

This clone was found a few times. J is TRBJ1-5 and V is TRBV6-4, with D possibly TRBD1 on 5 matching bases. The CDR3 is 13 amino acids. V was cut by 6 bases and J by 9 bases, with 15 bases left in between. Germline CDR1 MRHNA, CDR2 SNTAGT. DNA for the CDR3: TGTGCCAGCAGACCGGACCTTGGGGGGCCCCAGCATTTT. Its protein product is CASRPDLGGPQHF.

This clone occurred once. The chain is built from TRBV5-1 and TRBJ1-1, with D perhaps TRBD1 (5 bases). The CDR3 has 16 residues. Germline values: CDR1 SGHRS, CDR2 YFSETQ. The V end lost 3 bases, the J end lost 4 bases, and 19 bases lay between the germline ends. CDR3 region: CASSSHVGGIGTEAFF. The DNA for the CDR3 is TGCGCCAGCAGCTCGCACGTCGGGGGGATTGGCACTGAAGCTTTCTTT.

The chain employs TRBV9 and TRBJ1-4; tentatively, D is TRBD1 (5 bases). Germline values: CDR1 SGDLS, CDR2 YYNGEE. The CDR3 length is 15 residues. V lost 0 bases and J 5 bases, leaving 11 bases between the germline ends. Here the CDR3 reads CASSVGGSLNEKLFF. DNA of the CDR3: TGTGCCAGCAGCGTAGGGGGGTCCCTGAATGAAAAACTGTTTTTT.

The chain is built from TRBV2 and TRBJ1-1; perhaps TRBD1 as D (5 bases). V was cut by 7 bases and J by 0 bases, with 15 bases left in between. Germline V gene sequence: CDR1 SNHLY, CDR2 FYNNEI. CDR3 size: 15 residues. CDR3 DNA sequence: TGTGCCAGCACCCCCCGGGGGGGTATGAACACTGAAGCTTTCTTT. Translation: CASTPRGGMNTEAFF.

The chain employs TRBV18 and TRBJ2-1, with TRBD2 identical over 9 bases. The trim removed 0 bases at V and 6 bases at J, leaving 6 bases unmatched. This CDR3 region has 16 residues. Germline assignment: CDR1 KGHSH and CDR2 LQKENI. The CDR3 is CASSPPTTSGANEQFF. The CDR3 nucleotides are TGTGCCAGCTCACCACCGACGACTAGCGGTGCCAATGAGCAGTTCTTC.

The chain uses TRBV6-5 and TRBJ2-7; D tentatively reads TRBD1 or TRBD2 (5 bases each). V lost 6 bases and J lost 2, with 17 bases in between. Germline V gene sequence: CDR1 MNHEY, CDR2 SVGAGI. The CDR3 consists of 15 residues. Here the CDR3 reads CASRTGTATPYEQYF. For the CDR3, the DNA is TGTGCCAGCAGGACCGGGACCGCAACACCCTACGAGCAGTACTTC.

This chain uses TRBV6-5 with TRBJ2-7; 13 nucleotides align to TRBD2. Germline trimming cut 6 bases from V and 5 bases from J; bases unmatched to any gene: 7. The CDR3 sequence is 15 residues long. CDR1 is MNHEY, CDR2 SVGAGI, per germline. The CDR3, as DNA: TGTGCCAGCAGACCCCACGGACTAGCGGGAGACGAGCAGTACTTC. It codes for CASRPHGLAGDEQYF.

The rearrangement links TRBV2 to TRBJ1-2; 11 positions match TRBD1. Germline assignment: CDR1 SNHLY and CDR2 FYNNEI. V dropped 6 bases and J dropped 13; count of bases not matched to a gene: 16. This CDR3 region has 15 residues. Written as DNA, the CDR3 is TGTGCCAGCAGCGGGGACAGGGGGAACCGTTATGGGTGCACCTTC. It yields the protein CASSGDRGNRYGCTF.

The chain employs TRBV5-4 and TRBJ2-7, with D maybe TRBD1 (6 bases). Trimming took off 7 bases at V and 0 bases at J, with 14 bases between the two ends. Germline CDR1 reads SGHNT; CDR2 reads YYREEE (reference sequence). This CDR3 is built from 14 residues. The CDR3 DNA sequence: TGTGCCAGCTCCGAACAGGGATCCTCCTACGAGCAGTACTTC. Protein product: CASSEQGSSYEQYF.

This rearrangement joins TRBV7-3 to TRBJ2-3, with 13 bases aligning to TRBD2. Per germline, CDR1 SGHTA and CDR2 FQGTGA. The junction had 2 bases not matched to a gene; V was cut back by 4 bases and J by 4 bases. There are 15 residues in the CDR3. The CDR3 here is CASSSLAGGPDTQYF. The CDR3, as DNA: TGTGCCAGCAGCTCACTAGCGGGAGGGCCAGATACGCAGTATTTT. The whole variable domain, filled in from reference TRBV7-3 and TRBJ2-3, reads GAGVSQTPSNKVTEKGKYVELRCDPISGHTALYWYRQSLGQGPEFLIYFQGTGAADDSGLPNDRFFAVRPEGSVSTLKIQRTERGDSAVYLCASSSLAGGPDTQYFGPGTRLTVL.

The chain is built from TRBV27 and TRBJ2-7, with 11 bases that match TRBD2. The ends lost 5 bases at V and 2 bases at J; junction bases unmatched: 5. CDR3 length: 15 amino acids. CDR1 and CDR2 from the germline V gene are MNHEY and SMNVEV (reference sequence). CDR3 amino acids: CASSASSGRAYEQYF. In DNA form, the CDR3 reads TGTGCCAGCAGTGCGAGTAGCGGGAGGGCCTACGAGCAGTACTTC.

Here the CDR3 reads CASSRQKSSYEQYF. The CDR3 DNA reads as TGTGCCAGCAGCCGACAGAAAAGCTCCTACGAGCAGTACTTC. The gene calls are TRBV5-6 and TRBJ2-7; a possible D gene is TRBD1 (5 bases). This CDR3 has 14 amino acids. Looked up from germline, CDR1 is SGHDT and CDR2 is YYEEEE. Trimming removed 4 bases at V and 0 bases at J, with 11 bases between.

V and J are TRBV7-6 and TRBJ2-5; D is perhaps TRBD2 (7 bases). Germline CDR1 and CDR2: SGHVS and FNYEAQ. The CDR3 is made up of 14 amino acids. Trimming left V 7 bases short and J 1 base short, with 13 bases between. The CDR3 here is CASTIGGLQETQYF. The CDR3 coding sequence is TGTGCCAGCACCATCGGGGGGCTCCAAGAGACCCAGTACTTC.

The genes are TRBV7-2 and TRBJ2-7, with D unresolved. The germline V gene encodes CDR1 SGHTA and CDR2 FQGNSA. Trimming took 4 bases from V and 2 from J, leaving 15 bases between them. CDR3 length equals 15 residues. The CDR3 here is CASSSPPPVTYEQYF. The DNA of the CDR3 is TGTGCCAGCAGCTCCCCCCCTCCGGTTACCTACGAGCAGTACTTC. Full variable domain (outside the CDR3, taken from reference TRBV7-2 and TRBJ2-7): GAGVSQSPSNKVTEKGKDVELRCDPISGHTALYWYRQSLGQGLEFLIYFQGNSAPDKSGLPSDRFSAERTGGSVSTLTIQRTQQEDSAVYLCASSSPPPVTYEQYFGPGTRLTVT.

J is TRBJ2-1 and V is TRBV1; the DNA was not used to check the table's D call, TRBD2. TRBV1 is labeled a pseudogene. This CDR3 comprises 16 residues. The CDR3 nucleotides read TGCACCAGCAGCCATTTAACTAGCGGGAGCTACAATGAGCAGTTCTTC. Amino acid sequence: CTSSHLTSGSYNEQFF.

The chain combines TRBV5-1 with TRBJ2-6; D ambiguous. Germline V CDR1 and CDR2: SGHRS, YFSETQ. CDR3 size: 15 residues. The V and J ends lost 1 base and 1 base respectively, with 6 bases between them. The CDR3 loop is CASSLLGSGANVLTF. CDR3 bases: TGCGCCAGCAGCTTGCTGGGATCTGGGGCCAACGTCCTGACTTTC.

The rearrangement links TRBV29-1 to TRBJ2-5; 9 bases match TRBD2. The CDR3 extends over 15 amino acids. The V and J ends lost 7 bases and 4 bases, in that order; junction bases with no gene match: 13. Germline V gene sequence: CDR1 SQVTM, CDR2 ANQGSEA. The CDR3 loop is CSGLGVAGVGETQYF. DNA for the CDR3: TGCAGCGGCCTCGGGGTAGCGGGAGTCGGAGAGACCCAGTACTTC.

This chain joins TRBV7-2 and TRBJ2-7, with no clear D. Germline CDR1 reads SGHTA; CDR2 reads FQGNSA. V lost 7 bases and J 2 bases, leaving 18 bases between the germline ends. This CDR3 contains 15 residues. The chain's CDR3 is CASITRRGNPYEQYF. For the CDR3, the DNA is TGTGCCAGCATCACGCGACGCGGTAACCCCTACGAGCAGTACTTC. Based on the CDR3 plus reference TRBV7-2 and TRBJ2-7, the full variable domain is GAGVSQSPSNKVTEKGKDVELRCDPISGHTALYWYRQSLGQGLEFLIYFQGNSAPDKSGLPSDRFSAERTGGSVSTLTIQRTQQEDSAVYLCASITRRGNPYEQYFGPGTRLTVT.

The rearrangement joins TRBV20-1 to TRBJ1-2; no firm D call. The CDR3 spans 11 residues. V shed 6 bases and J shed 3 bases, with 8 bases lying between them. CDR1 DFQATT and CDR2 SNEGSKA come from the germline V gene (reference sequence). Here the CDR3 DNA reads TGCAGTGCCCCGAGTGACTATGGCTACACCTTC. Its translation is CSAPSDYGYTF.

This clone was observed a handful of times. The chain couples TRBV27 to TRBJ2-3; D tentatively fits TRBD1 or TRBD2 (5 bases each). CDR1 is MNHEY and CDR2 is SMNVEV in the germline V gene (reference sequence). V was pared by 6 bases and J by 8 bases, with 12 bases between. This CDR3 contains 12 residues. The CDR3 coding sequence is TGTGCCAGCAGGGGGGACCGGAGTACGCAGTATTTT. Its translation is CASRGDRSTQYF.

This clone was observed a few times. The junction shows a germline mismatch at one end, possibly a read error. The same CDR3 can be traced to other DNA sequences in this sample. This chain uses TRBV19 with TRBJ2-5; 8 bases match TRBD1. Germline lookup yields CDR1 LNHDA and CDR2 SQIVND (reference sequence). The CDR3 is 14 amino acids. CDR3 nucleotide sequence: TGTGCCAGTAGTACGACAGGGGACCAAGGGACCCAGTACTTC. Translation: CASSTTGDQGTQYF.